The source of this TCR beta chain is a study of T cells in Graves' hyperthyroidism and ophthalmopathy. From RNA transcripts, TCR beta CDR3 regions were amplified. Initially, a first-round RT-PCR of the TCR CDR3 employed the HTBI primer set. One entry per CDR3 protein, called by TCRdb with MiXCR from the multiplex PCR reads. The table has about 400,000 distinct CDR3 sequences, roughly 13% seen once. Concerning this clonotype itself: Since a much larger clone is just one base distant, this may be a read error.

V dropped 6 bases and J dropped 7 bases, with 17 bases sitting between them. The germline gives CDR1 DFQATT, CDR2 SNEGSKA (reference sequence). There are 13 residues in the CDR3. What was sequenced was blood. The chain joins TRBV20-1 to TRBJ2-3, with D perhaps given as TRBD1 or TRBD2 (5 bases each). This receptor was identified in a woman under 30 with Graves' hyperthyroidism. The CDR3 here is CSAQPGAGHTQYF. CDR3 DNA sequence: TGCAGTGCCCAACCCGGGGCAGGGCATACGCAGTATTTT.